The entry below describes one TCR beta chain. What it binds is not known. A much larger clone differs from this one at a single base, so this may be a read error. The data were obtained in a study of post-analysis software for immune sequencing data. Study-wide background: Progressive-relapsing, secondary progressive and relapsing-remitting multiple sclerosis were among the disease courses included. Findings and caveats of the study: Patients used about 5 TRBV segments, including TRBV5-6, TRBV5-1 and TRBV20-1, more often than controls. Those with multiple sclerosis, the patient group, showed significantly lower normalized Chao1 diversity than controls. Analysis by F measure revealed that same-batch samples clustered strongly together.

Unique molecular identifiers were present in the TCR beta cDNA libraries. T cells numbering about 0.85 to 11 million gave rise to about 540,000 cDNA molecules. TCRdb redid the calling of the PCR reads with MiXCR, one entry per CDR3 protein. The sample contains almost 700,000 distinct CDR3 sequences, 55% to 70% of which appear only once. The CDR3 is made up of 11 amino acids. The V gene is TRBV21-1, the J gene TRBJ2-5; TRBD1 is the table's D call, not checked against the DNA. TRBV21-1 is reported as a pseudogene. The sequencing input was blood. The source of this sequence is a girl aged 2-10 years with multiple sclerosis. CDR3 DNA sequence: TGTGCCAGCTGGGGGCAAGAGACCCAGTACTTC. Protein product: CASWGQETQYF.